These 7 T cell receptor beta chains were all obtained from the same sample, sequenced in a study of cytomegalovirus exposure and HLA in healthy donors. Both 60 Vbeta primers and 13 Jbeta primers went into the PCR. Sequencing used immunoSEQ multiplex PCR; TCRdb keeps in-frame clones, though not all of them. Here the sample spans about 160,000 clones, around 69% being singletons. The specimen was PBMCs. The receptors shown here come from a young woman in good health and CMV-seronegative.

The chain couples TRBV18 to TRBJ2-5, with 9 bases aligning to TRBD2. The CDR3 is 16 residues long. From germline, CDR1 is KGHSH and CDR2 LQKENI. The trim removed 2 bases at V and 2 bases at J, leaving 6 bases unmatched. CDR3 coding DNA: TGTGCCAGCTCACCAAGGACTAGCGCGACTCAAGAGACCCAGTACTTC. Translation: CASSPRTSATQETQYF.

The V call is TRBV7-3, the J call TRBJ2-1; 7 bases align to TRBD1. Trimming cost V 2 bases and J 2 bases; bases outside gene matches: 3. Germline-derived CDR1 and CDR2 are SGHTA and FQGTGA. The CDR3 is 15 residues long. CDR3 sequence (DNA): TGTGCCAGCAGCTTAGACAGGGCCCCCTACAATGAGCAGTTCTTC. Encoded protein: CASSLDRAPYNEQFF.

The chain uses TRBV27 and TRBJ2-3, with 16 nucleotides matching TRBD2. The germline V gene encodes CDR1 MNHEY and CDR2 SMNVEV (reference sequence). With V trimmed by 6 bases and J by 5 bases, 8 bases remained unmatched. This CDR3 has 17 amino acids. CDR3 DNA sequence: TGTGCCAGCAGGCCGGGACTAGCGGGGGGGCCCGGAGATACGCAGTATTTT. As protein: CASRPGLAGGPGDTQYF.

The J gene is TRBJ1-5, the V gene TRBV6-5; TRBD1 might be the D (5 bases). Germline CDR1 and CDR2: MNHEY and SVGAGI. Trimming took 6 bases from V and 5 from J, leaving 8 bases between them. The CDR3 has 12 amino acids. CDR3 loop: CASRGEYQPQHF. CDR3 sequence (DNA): TGTGCCAGCAGAGGGGAATATCAGCCCCAGCATTTT.

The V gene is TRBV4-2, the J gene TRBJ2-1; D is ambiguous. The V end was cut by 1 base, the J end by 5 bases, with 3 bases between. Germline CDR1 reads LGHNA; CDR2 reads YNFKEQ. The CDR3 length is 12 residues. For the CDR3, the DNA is TGTGCCAGCAGCCAAGTCGACAATGAGCAGTTCTTC. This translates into CASSQVDNEQFF.

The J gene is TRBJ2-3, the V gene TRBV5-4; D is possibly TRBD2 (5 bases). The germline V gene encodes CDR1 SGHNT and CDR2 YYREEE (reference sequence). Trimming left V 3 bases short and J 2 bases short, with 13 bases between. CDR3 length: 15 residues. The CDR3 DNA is TGTGCCAGCAGCTCTCGGACTGGCGCCACAGATACGCAGTATTTT. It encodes CASSSRTGATDTQYF. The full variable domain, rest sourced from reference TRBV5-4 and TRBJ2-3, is ETGVTQSPTHLIKTRGQQVTLRCSSQSGHNTVSWYQQALGQGPQFIFQYYREEENGRGNFPPRFSGLQFPNYSSELNVNALELDDSALYLCASSSRTGATDTQYFGPGTRLTVL.

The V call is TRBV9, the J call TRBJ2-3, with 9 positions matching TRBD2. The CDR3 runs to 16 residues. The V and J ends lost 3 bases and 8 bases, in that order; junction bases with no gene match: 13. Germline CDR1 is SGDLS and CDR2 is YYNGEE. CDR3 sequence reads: CASSALGLAGRATQYF. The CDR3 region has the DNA TGTGCCAGCAGCGCCCTTGGGCTAGCGGGGCGGGCTACGCAGTATTTT.